Each of the 26 T cell receptor beta chains below was sequenced from the same sample in a study of blood T cells in healthy people across ages (dated by TCRdb to about 2015). The receptor library was made with 5' RACE. Reads for this sample came from an Illumina HiSeq 2500. A second PCR of roughly 6 to 11 cycles was run with a J-beta primer mix and a sample-barcoded 5' primer. TCRdb handled the public reads itself, with Q25 trimming in fastp and clone calling in MiXCR, and kept productive beta chains. CDR3 protein sequences are deduplicated, and each keeps its most common genes and DNA. The sample table contains over 1.5 million distinct CDR3 sequences; only one count was recorded for around 48% of them. The ten largest clones capture less than 2.5% of the sample. Sequenced: blood. All receptors derive from a woman aged 40-49 years in good health.

This chain connects TRBV12-3 or TRBV12-4 to TRBJ2-4; D might be TRBD1 or TRBD2, each matching 5 bases. The DNA end is more similar to TRBJ2-7, so the J call may be wrong. The CDR3 is 15 residues long. CDR3 amino acids: CASSSQGVPPYEQYF. As DNA, the CDR3 is TGTGCCAGCAGCTCCCAGGGAGTCCCCCCCTACGAGCAGTACTTC.

The rearrangement links TRBV6-5 to TRBJ2-1; D is possibly TRBD1 or TRBD2 (5 bases each). This CDR3 contains 16 residues. Germline CDR1 and CDR2: MNHEY and SVGAGI. Trimming shortened V by 2 bases and J by 9 bases, and 20 bases separated the two germline ends. The CDR3, as DNA: TGTGCCAGCAGTTACCTTCCACGAGGGGATAACAGTGAGCAGTTCTTC. Amino acids: CASSYLPRGDNSEQFF.

V and J are TRBV6-2 or TRBV6-3 and TRBJ2-3, with D possibly matching TRBD1 (7 bases). Trimming shortened V by 6 bases and J by 3 bases, and 16 bases separated the two germline ends. Germline V gene sequence: CDR1 MNHEY, CDR2 SVGEGT. The CDR3 is 15 residues long. In nucleotides, the CDR3 is TGTGCCAGCAGCCGGACGACAGGGAGGACAGATACGCAGTATTTT. Translating it yields CASSRTTGRTDTQYF.

This clonotype showed up many times. The chain is built from TRBV7-2 and TRBJ2-5; 9 bases are a match to TRBD2. The J segment lost 5 bases and the V segment lost 5 bases, leaving 12 bases of the junction unmatched. Germline lookup yields CDR1 SGHTA and CDR2 FQGNSA. There are 16 residues in the CDR3. CDR3 residues: CASSGGGATMDETQYF. CDR3 bases: TGTGCCAGCAGCGGCGGGGGGGCCACCATGGATGAGACCCAGTACTTC.

The J gene is TRBJ2-5, the V gene TRBV10-3; TRBD2 matches at 13 bases. The CDR3 runs 17 residues. V lost 0 bases and J lost 3; bases outside the gene matches: 4. Germline V CDR1 and CDR2: ENHRY, SYGVKD. This CDR3 reads CAISESTSGGPKETQYF. CDR3 sequence (DNA): TGTGCCATCAGTGAGTCGACTAGCGGGGGGCCTAAAGAGACCCAGTACTTC.

The chain uses TRBV20-1 and TRBJ1-1; TRBD1 matches at 10 bases. Germline loops: CDR1 DFQATT, CDR2 SNEGSKA (reference sequence). Trimming cost V 6 bases and J 3 bases; bases outside gene matches: 10. The CDR3 loop spans 15 amino acids. This CDR3 reads CSATGTGVVYTEAFF. The CDR3 nucleotides read TGCAGTGCAACCGGGACAGGGGTGGTTTACACTGAAGCTTTCTTT.

Concerning this clonotype itself: A much larger clone differs by one base, so this may be a read error. The gene calls are TRBV24-1 and TRBJ2-5; D not resolved. The CDR3 has 12 amino acids. The germline gives CDR1 KGHDR, CDR2 SFDVKD. CDR3 residues: CAASDLQETQYF. The CDR3 nucleotides are TGTGCCGCCAGTGATTTGCAAGAGACCCAGTACTTC.

The DNA of the CDR3 is TGTGCCAGCAGGCGTGACGCCTCCTACAATGAGCAGTTCTTC. Translating gives CASRRDASYNEQFF. The chain combines TRBV7-6 with TRBJ2-1; D not resolved. Germline V gene data show CDR1 as SGHVS and CDR2 as FNYEAQ. The CDR3 totals 14 residues. The ends were cut back, 6 bases at V and 0 bases at J, with 9 bases in the middle.

This clonotype has just a few counts. Here the CDR3 DNA reads TGTGCCAGCAGTTCGGGGATGCGGGAGCAGTTCTTC. Translated: CASSSGMREQFF. The chain combines TRBV28 with TRBJ2-1, with TRBD2 as a possible D gene (5 bases). Germline-derived CDR1 and CDR2 are MDHEN and SYDVKM. The CDR3 is made up of 12 amino acids. V was cut by 4 bases and J by 10 bases, with 11 bases left in between.

V is TRBV2 and J is TRBJ2-7; the D gene could be TRBD1 or TRBD2 (5 bases each). The DNA end is a closer match to TRBJ2-5, so the J assignment may be wrong. CDR3 length equals 13 residues. Germline V CDR1 and CDR2: SNHLY, FYNNEI. The CDR3 protein is CASCPGTLETQYF. CDR3 nucleotide sequence: TGTGCCAGCTGCCCCGGGACCCTAGAGACCCAGTACTTC.

The CDR3 reads CASSPSRKRDHEQYF. For the CDR3, the DNA is TGTGCCAGCAGCCCTTCCCGGAAGAGGGACCACGAGCAGTACTTC. The V call is TRBV28, the J call TRBJ2-7, with D perhaps assigned TRBD1 or TRBD2 (5 bases each). V lost 6 bases and J lost 5, with 20 bases in between. This CDR3 spans 15 amino acids. CDR1 MDHEN and CDR2 SYDVKM come from the germline V gene.

This rearrangement joins TRBV3-1 to TRBJ2-4; 7 bases line up with TRBD2. The V gene's germline CDR1 is LGHDT and CDR2 YNNKEL (reference sequence). This CDR3 is built from 14 residues. V gave up 0 bases and J gave up 9 bases; unmatched junction bases: 5. CDR3 DNA sequence: TGTGCCAGCAGCCAAGATCTAACTAGCGTCATTCAGTACTTC. It encodes CASSQDLTSVIQYF.

There are a few counts of this clonotype. The V gene is TRBV20-1, the J gene TRBJ2-5; no reliable D call. This CDR3 comprises 15 residues. V was pared by 3 bases and J by 2 bases, with 16 bases between. The germline gives CDR1 DFQATT, CDR2 SNEGSKA (reference sequence). The CDR3: CSARDPGRDQETQYF. The CDR3 DNA sequence: TGCAGTGCTAGGGACCCCGGACGCGATCAAGAGACCCAGTACTTC.

This clonotype was found once. The rearrangement joins TRBV7-8 to TRBJ1-5; D unresolved. The CDR3 has 13 amino acids. Trimming took off 2 bases at V and 10 bases at J, with 12 bases between the two ends. Germline V CDR1 and CDR2: SGHVS, FQNEAQ. The CDR3 DNA sequence: TGTGCCAGCAGCTTAAATGGAGGGTTTCCCCAGCATTTT. It encodes CASSLNGGFPQHF.

This clonotype was picked up a small number of times. The V call is TRBV4-2, the J call TRBJ2-1; perhaps TRBD2 as D (5 bases). Trimming shortened V by 1 base and J by 6 bases, and 13 bases separated the two germline ends. CDR1 and CDR2 (germline): LGHNA, YNFKEQ. There are 15 residues in the CDR3. Here the CDR3 reads CASSQAGRDLNEQFF. The CDR3 DNA reads TGTGCCAGCAGCCAAGCGGGGAGAGACCTCAATGAGCAGTTCTTC.

As concerns this clonotype: A much larger clone differs from this one at a single base, so this may be a read error. This chain links TRBV10-3 with TRBJ2-6; D is possibly TRBD2 (6 bases). The germline gives CDR1 ENHRY, CDR2 SYGVKD. The CDR3 runs 19 residues. CDR3 residues: CAISGNYGSFGSGVNVLTF. DNA of the CDR3: TGTGCCATCAGTGGGAACTACGGGAGTTTCGGCTCTGGGGTCAACGTCCTGACTTTC.

V is TRBV7-2 and J is TRBJ2-2; D uncertain. V lost 7 bases, J lost 1 base, and 16 bases lay in between. The length of the CDR3 is 16 residues. Per germline, CDR1 SGHTA and CDR2 FQGNSA. The CDR3 DNA reads TGTGCCAGCACCCGGTCGGGCGGAATGAACACCGGGGAGCTGTTTTTT. Translation: CASTRSGGMNTGELFF.

With regard to this clonotype: An end of the junction does not agree with germline; a read error may underlie this. This chain uses TRBV27 with TRBJ2-2; TRBD2 aligns across 12 bases. Germline CDR1 reads MNHEY; CDR2 reads SMNVEV (reference sequence). This CDR3 has 14 amino acids. For the CDR3, the DNA is TGTGCCAGCAAATCTAGCGGGGGGGCCGGGGGGCTGTTTTTT. Its translation: CASKSSGGAGGLFF.

This clonotype was detected only a few times. The rearrangement links TRBV27 to TRBJ2-3; 8 nucleotides align to TRBD2. Germline V lookup: CDR1 MNHEY, CDR2 SMNVEV (reference sequence). The CDR3 totals 14 residues. J lost 2 bases, V lost 8 bases, and 6 bases had no gene match. The CDR3, as DNA: TGTGCCAGCCAGCGGGGGCTGGACACAGATACGCAGTATTTT. It codes for CASQRGLDTDTQYF.

This clonotype was seen only a few times. CDR3: CASRYRDSQNIQYF. As DNA, the CDR3 is TGTGCCAGCAGATATCGGGACAGTCAAAACATTCAGTACTTC. The J gene is TRBJ2-4, the V gene TRBV11-2; 7 nucleotides match TRBD1. CDR1 and CDR2 from the germline V gene are SGHAT and FQNNGV. V was clipped by 6 bases and J by 5 bases; unmatched bases: 7. CDR3 length: 14 amino acids.

V usage is TRBV12-3 or TRBV12-4 and J usage is TRBJ1-1; D is undetermined. Deletions cut 6 bases from V and 2 bases from J, with 13 bases between. CDR3 size: 14 residues. CDR3 region: CASRAWEKNTEAFF. CDR3 bases: TGTGCCAGCAGGGCCTGGGAGAAAAACACTGAAGCTTTCTTT.

The chain uses TRBV6-1 and TRBJ2-1, with TRBD2 matching over 10 bases. The V segment lost 6 bases and the J segment 1 base; nucleotides outside the gene matches: 9. CDR1 is MNHNS and CDR2 is SASEGT in the germline V gene. CDR3 length equals 17 residues. The CDR3 is CASRPSGGAGSYNEQFF. The CDR3 DNA is TGTGCCAGCAGACCCAGCGGGGGGGCCGGATCCTACAATGAGCAGTTCTTC.

This chain uses TRBV2 with TRBJ2-4, with D perhaps TRBD1 (5 bases). CDR1 and CDR2 (germline): SNHLY, FYNNEI. V was shortened by 1 base and J by 1 base, with 11 bases between the two germline ends. CDR3 length: 16 residues. The CDR3 region has the DNA TGTGCCAGCAGTGAAGGGCAGGGCCGTGCCAAAAACATTCAGTACTTC. This sequence encodes CASSEGQGRAKNIQYF. The full variable domain, its missing parts supplied by reference TRBV2 and TRBJ2-4, is EPEVTQTPSHQVTQMGQEVILRCVPISNHLYFYWYRQILGQKVEFLVSFYNNEISEKSEIFDDQFSVERPDGSNFTLKIRSTKLEDSAMYFCASSEGQGRAKNIQYFGAGTRLSVL.

The J gene is TRBJ2-7, the V gene TRBV20-1, with TRBD2 matching 13 bases. The DNA matches TRBJ2-4 better at its end, which makes the J call doubtful. CDR3 size: 14 residues. Germline values: CDR1 DFQATT, CDR2 SNEGSKA (reference sequence). In nucleotides, the CDR3 is TGCAGTGCTGGACTAGCGGGGGTCGTAAACATTCAGTACTTC. It specifies CSAGLAGVVNIQYF.

This chain connects TRBV20-1 to TRBJ2-5, with 9 bases that match TRBD2. This CDR3 is built from 14 residues. From germline, CDR1 is DFQATT and CDR2 SNEGSKA (reference sequence). Trimming removed 1 base from V and 8 bases from J; junction bases left unmatched: 8. The CDR3 sequence: CSARAQRGARTQYF. CDR3 sequence (DNA): TGCAGTGCTAGAGCACAGCGGGGGGCCCGTACCCAGTACTTC.

This chain connects TRBV27 to TRBJ2-5, with 9 bases that match TRBD2. Losses at the gene ends were 8 bases for V and 3 bases for J; bases not matched to a gene: 7. The CDR3 extends over 14 amino acids. Looked up from germline, CDR1 is MNHEY and CDR2 is SMNVEV (reference sequence). The DNA for the CDR3 is TGTGCCAGCGCGAGGACTAGCGAAAAAGAGACCCAGTACTTC. Encoded protein: CASARTSEKETQYF.